Below, 5 T cell receptor beta chains from the same sample are listed, as sequenced in a study of shared clonotypes between healthy human individuals. Profiling relied on immunoSEQ multiplex PCR, and the TCRdb table lists in-frame clones only, not all of them. Of around 1.6 million clones in the sample, 95% to 99% are singletons; the top ten hold about 0.4%. The sample comprised naive CD4+ T cells sorted from blood. Subset noted: CD45RA+ positively selected. These receptors came from a man aged 25 to 45 in good health.

About this clone: An end of the junction differs from the germline gene, which may be a read error. The chain uses TRBV11-2 and TRBJ2-1; TRBD2 matches at 10 bases. CDR1 is SGHAT and CDR2 is FQNNGV in the germline V gene. The CDR3 length is 16 residues. CDR3 DNA sequence: TGTGCCACCAGCCGGGGGCGGACTAGCGGCTACAATGAGCAGTTCTTC. Residues: CATSRGRTSGYNEQFF. Looking up the rest from reference TRBV11-2 and TRBJ2-1 gives the full variable domain: EAGVAQSPRYKIIEKRQSVAFWCNPISGHATLYWYQQILGQGPKLLIQFQNNGVVDDSQLPKDRFSAERLKGVDSTLKIQPAKLEDSAVYLCATSRGRTSGYNEQFFGPGTRLTVL.

The chain carries TRBV6-5 and TRBJ2-7; 7 nucleotides line up with TRBD2. Germline V lookup: CDR1 MNHEY, CDR2 SVGAGI. The ends lost 3 bases at V and 6 bases at J; junction bases unmatched: 8. The CDR3 loop spans 14 amino acids. CDR3 nucleotide sequence: TGTGCCAGCAGTTATTTCGGGGGGAGTGTCGAGCAGTACTTC. Translation gives CASSYFGGSVEQYF.

Only one count was recorded for this clone. Different DNA sequences within this sample yield the same CDR3. CDR3 protein: CAWTGGTYEQYF. Written as DNA, the CDR3 is TGTGCCTGGACTGGGGGCACCTACGAGCAGTACTTC. V is TRBV30 and J is TRBJ2-7, with D possibly TRBD1 on 6 matching bases. Germline CDR1 GTSNPN, CDR2 SVGIG (reference sequence). This CDR3 region has 12 residues. V lost 4 bases, J lost 2 bases, and 9 bases lay in between. The variable domain in full, completed from reference TRBV30 and TRBJ2-7, reads SQTIHQWPATLVQPVGSPLSLECTVEGTSNPNLYWYRQAAGRGLQLLFYSVGIGQISSEVPQNLSASRPQDRQFILSSKKLLLSDSGFYLCAWTGGTYEQYFGPGTRLTVT.

The chain joins TRBV7-9 to TRBJ1-3; possibly TRBD1 for D (6 bases). The V and J ends lost 4 bases and 0 bases respectively, with 13 bases between them. In germline, CDR1 is SEHNR, CDR2 FQNEAQ (reference sequence). The CDR3 is 16 amino acids. For the CDR3, the DNA is TGTGCCAGCAGCTCCGAACAGGGTGCCTCTGGAAACACCATATATTTT. This sequence encodes CASSSEQGASGNTIYF.

The rearrangement uses TRBV7-2 and TRBJ2-7; TRBD2 aligns across 7 bases. V shed 1 base, J shed 0 bases, and the junction held 3 bases outside the gene matches. The CDR3 runs to 15 residues. CDR1 SGHTA and CDR2 FQGNSA come from the germline V gene. In DNA, the CDR3 is TGTGCCAGCAGCTTAGTGCGCGGGAGCTCCTACGAGCAGTACTTC. Translating it yields CASSLVRGSSYEQYF.